The rows below give T cell receptor beta chains drawn from one sample of a study of OX40 agonist ivuxolimab in advanced cancers. Produced via immunoSEQ multiplex PCR; TCRdb's table is partial and in-frame only. The sample has 40,000 or so clones, roughly 90% seen once. The sample was CD4+ or CD8+ T cells sorted from blood, taken in a trial of the OX40 agonist ivuxolimab. All receptors come from an adult with an advanced solid tumor such as melanoma, head and neck, liver or kidney cancer. CDR3s include the opening cysteine and the closing phenylalanine or tryptophan. Fields, in order: V gene, D gene, clone size, J gene, CDR3 protein, CDR3 DNA. D genes are given only for firm matches. For some rows the clone size is stated as once, few or many, or as a class when expanded; others skip it.

v_call: TRBV7-9; d_call: NA; clone_size: NA; j_call: TRBJ1-1; cdr3_aa: CASRGQRALDTEAFF; cdr3_nt: TGTGCCAGCAGAGGGCAAAGGGCGCTCGACACTGAAGCTTTCTTT
v_call: TRBV7-9; d_call: NA; clone_size: NA; j_call: TRBJ2-3; cdr3_aa: CASSLLDTQYF; cdr3_nt: TGTGCCAGCAGCTTACTAGATACGCAGTATTTT
v_call: TRBV2; d_call: TRBD1; clone_size: NA; j_call: TRBJ1-5; cdr3_aa: CASAGQGVNQPQHF; cdr3_nt: TGTGCCAGCGCAGGACAGGGGGTCAATCAGCCCCAGCATTTT
v_call: TRBV6-6; d_call: TRBD2; clone_size: NA; j_call: TRBJ2-7; cdr3_aa: CASTLLAGGPGEQYF; cdr3_nt: TGTGCCAGCACCCTACTAGCGGGAGGGCCGGGGGAGCAGTACTTC
v_call: TRBV6-6; d_call: TRBD2; clone_size: NA; j_call: TRBJ2-7; cdr3_aa: CASSQKLAGSYEQYF; cdr3_nt: TGTGCCAGCAGTCAAAAACTAGCGGGGTCCTACGAGCAGTACTTC
v_call: TRBV14; d_call: TRBD1; clone_size: NA; j_call: TRBJ2-7; cdr3_aa: CASSQEMDRQGAREQYF; cdr3_nt: TGTGCCAGCAGCCAAGAGATGGACAGGCAGGGGGCGCGAGAGCAGTACTTC
v_call: TRBV28; d_call: NA; clone_size: NA; j_call: TRBJ2-1; cdr3_aa: CASSLWGSSYNEQFF; cdr3_nt: TGTGCCAGCAGTTTGTGGGGGAGCTCCTACAATGAGCAGTTCTTC
v_call: TRBV5-5; d_call: NA; clone_size: NA; j_call: TRBJ1-5; cdr3_aa: CASSLEDQPQHF; cdr3_nt: TGTGCCAGCAGCTTGGAGGATCAGCCCCAGCATTTT
v_call: TRBV11-2; d_call: TRBD1; clone_size: NA; j_call: TRBJ2-4; cdr3_aa: CASSLQRTGGGIQYF; cdr3_nt: TGTGCCAGCAGCTTACAACGGACAGGGGGCGGCATTCAGTACTTC
v_call: TRBV21-1; d_call: NA; clone_size: NA; j_call: TRBJ2-5; cdr3_aa: CASSPRTGEARTQYF; cdr3_nt: TGTGCCAGCAGCCCTCGGACAGGGGAGGCGCGGACCCAGTACTTC
v_call: TRBV11-3; d_call: NA; clone_size: NA; j_call: TRBJ2-3; cdr3_aa: CASSLREMGASTDTQYF; cdr3_nt: TGTGCCAGCAGCCTCAGAGAGATGGGGGCTAGCACAGATACGCAGTATTTT
v_call: TRBV6-4; d_call: NA; clone_size: NA; j_call: TRBJ1-4; cdr3_aa: CASTTIPGHYEKLFF; cdr3_nt: TGTGCCAGCACAACTATCCCGGGACACTATGAAAAACTGTTTTTT
v_call: TRBV2; d_call: TRBD1; clone_size: once; j_call: TRBJ1-6; cdr3_aa: CASKQDRGRNSPLHF; cdr3_nt: TGTGCCAGCAAGCAAGACAGGGGGAGAAATTCACCCCTCCACTTT
v_call: TRBV28; d_call: TRBD1; clone_size: NA; j_call: TRBJ2-7; cdr3_aa: CASSSTRTGRYEQYF; cdr3_nt: TGTGCCAGCAGTTCCACCCGGACAGGGCGGTACGAGCAGTACTTC
v_call: TRBV4-1; d_call: NA; clone_size: NA; j_call: TRBJ1-4; cdr3_aa: CASSQDGGRSTNEKLFF; cdr3_nt: TGCGCCAGCAGCCAAGATGGGGGGCGGTCAACTAATGAAAAACTGTTTTTT
v_call: TRBV7-8; d_call: TRBD1; clone_size: NA; j_call: TRBJ1-2; cdr3_aa: CASSPRTGVDYGYTF; cdr3_nt: TGTGCCAGCAGCCCGCGGACAGGGGTGGACTATGGCTACACCTTC
v_call: TRBV5-1; d_call: NA; clone_size: few; j_call: TRBJ1-1; cdr3_aa: CASSLDKLGEAFF; cdr3_nt: TGCGCCAGCAGCTTGGACAAATTGGGTGAAGCTTTCTTT
v_call: TRBV15; d_call: NA; clone_size: NA; j_call: TRBJ2-7; cdr3_aa: CATSRSDTQGPYF; cdr3_nt: TGTGCCACCAGCAGATCGGACACCCAGGGTCCGTACTTC
v_call: TRBV27; d_call: NA; clone_size: NA; j_call: TRBJ2-7; cdr3_aa: CASSWGLDRAYEQYF; cdr3_nt: TGTGCCAGCAGTTGGGGACTAGACAGGGCGTACGAGCAGTACTTC
v_call: TRBV28; d_call: NA; clone_size: NA; j_call: TRBJ2-7; cdr3_aa: CASSFRGLASYEQYF; cdr3_nt: TGTGCCAGCAGTTTTAGGGGTTTGGCCTCCTACGAGCAGTACTTC
v_call: TRBV29-1; d_call: NA; clone_size: once; j_call: TRBJ2-1; cdr3_aa: CSVEDRAREQFF; cdr3_nt: TGCAGCGTTGAAGATCGGGCTAGGGAGCAGTTCTTC
v_call: TRBV19; d_call: TRBD1; clone_size: NA; j_call: TRBJ2-7; cdr3_aa: CASSATGVYEQYF; cdr3_nt: TGTGCCAGTAGTGCGACAGGGGTCTACGAGCAGTACTTC
v_call: TRBV28; d_call: NA; clone_size: NA; j_call: TRBJ1-2; cdr3_aa: CASSLWQGGYYGYTF; cdr3_nt: TGTGCCAGCAGTTTATGGCAGGGTGGTTACTATGGCTACACCTTC
v_call: TRBV27; d_call: TRBD2; clone_size: NA; j_call: TRBJ2-3; cdr3_aa: CASSLILAGGSTDTQYF; cdr3_nt: TGTGCCAGCAGTTTAATCCTAGCGGGAGGTTCCACAGATACGCAGTATTTT
v_call: TRBV2; d_call: TRBD2; clone_size: NA; j_call: TRBJ2-1; cdr3_aa: CANLAGGWNEQFF; cdr3_nt: TGTGCCAACCTAGCGGGAGGGTGGAATGAGCAGTTCTTC
v_call: TRBV27; d_call: NA; clone_size: NA; j_call: TRBJ2-2; cdr3_aa: CASSFSRWNTGELFF; cdr3_nt: TGTGCCAGCAGTTTTAGTAGGTGGAACACCGGGGAGCTGTTTTTT
v_call: TRBV5-6; d_call: TRBD1; clone_size: NA; j_call: TRBJ2-7; cdr3_aa: CASSLEGQGFGNYEQYF; cdr3_nt: TGTGCCAGCAGCTTGGAGGGACAGGGGTTTGGCAACTACGAGCAGTACTTC
v_call: TRBV11-2; d_call: NA; clone_size: NA; j_call: TRBJ1-2; cdr3_aa: CASSLGDLEGYTF; cdr3_nt: TGTGCCAGCAGCTTAGGGGACCTGGAAGGCTACACCTTC
v_call: TRBV6-9; d_call: NA; clone_size: NA; j_call: TRBJ2-5; cdr3_aa: CASSPGLSGETQYF; cdr3_nt: TGTGCCAGCAGCCCCGGACTTTCGGGAGAGACCCAGTACTTC
v_call: TRBV18; d_call: NA; clone_size: NA; j_call: TRBJ2-7; cdr3_aa: CASSQNHYEQYF; cdr3_nt: TGTGCCAGCTCACAGAACCATTACGAGCAGTACTTC
v_call: TRBV19; d_call: TRBD1; clone_size: NA; j_call: TRBJ1-1; cdr3_aa: CASSPWDRGRTEAFF; cdr3_nt: TGTGCCAGTAGTCCCTGGGACAGGGGGAGGACTGAAGCTTTCTTT
v_call: TRBV4-2; d_call: NA; clone_size: NA; j_call: TRBJ1-1; cdr3_aa: CASSQFLGQPNTEAFF; cdr3_nt: TGTGCCAGCAGCCAATTCTTGGGGCAGCCGAACACTGAAGCTTTCTTT
v_call: TRBV6-5; d_call: NA; clone_size: NA; j_call: TRBJ2-7; cdr3_aa: CASRRYEQYF; cdr3_nt: TGTGCCAGCAGACGCTACGAGCAGTACTTC
v_call: TRBV19; d_call: NA; clone_size: NA; j_call: TRBJ2-7; cdr3_aa: CASSPRPGYEQYF; cdr3_nt: TGTGCCAGTAGTCCGCGACCGGGGTACGAGCAGTACTTC
v_call: TRBV28; d_call: NA; clone_size: NA; j_call: TRBJ1-2; cdr3_aa: CASTGADLNYGYTF; cdr3_nt: TGTGCCTCCACCGGGGCAGATCTTAACTATGGCTACACCTTC
v_call: TRBV29-1; d_call: TRBD1; clone_size: NA; j_call: TRBJ2-7; cdr3_aa: CSVELRDRGLEQYF; cdr3_nt: TGCAGCGTTGAGCTGCGGGACAGGGGACTCGAGCAGTACTTC
v_call: TRBV28; d_call: NA; clone_size: NA; j_call: TRBJ2-7; cdr3_aa: CASSLGMAGPGDEQYF; cdr3_nt: TGTGCCAGCAGTTTGGGAATGGCGGGCCCCGGAGACGAGCAGTACTTC
v_call: TRBV19; d_call: NA; clone_size: NA; j_call: TRBJ2-1; cdr3_aa: CASSIVGYNEQFF; cdr3_nt: TGTGCCAGTAGTATAGTCGGGTACAATGAGCAGTTCTTC
v_call: TRBV9; d_call: NA; clone_size: NA; j_call: TRBJ2-7; cdr3_aa: CASSTRDTPSYEQYF; cdr3_nt: TGTGCCAGCAGCACACGGGACACTCCCTCCTACGAGCAGTACTTC
v_call: TRBV18; d_call: NA; clone_size: NA; j_call: TRBJ2-1; cdr3_aa: CASSPSTAEQFF; cdr3_nt: TGTGCCAGCTCACCCTCCACGGCTGAGCAGTTCTTC
v_call: TRBV11-2; d_call: TRBD2; clone_size: NA; j_call: TRBJ2-2; cdr3_aa: CASSLYGRRGGVITGELFF; cdr3_nt: TGTGCCAGCAGCCTTTACGGGCGACGGGGAGGGGTTATAACCGGGGAGCTGTTTTTT
v_call: TRBV11-3; d_call: NA; clone_size: NA; j_call: TRBJ2-5; cdr3_aa: CASSYQRLPETQYF; cdr3_nt: TGTGCCAGCTCTTATCAGCGGCTCCCAGAGACCCAGTACTTC
v_call: TRBV6-6; d_call: NA; clone_size: NA; j_call: TRBJ2-7; cdr3_aa: CASSFPMAHEQYF; cdr3_nt: TGTGCCAGCAGTTTCCCCATGGCCCACGAGCAGTACTTC
v_call: TRBV5-5; d_call: NA; clone_size: NA; j_call: TRBJ2-5; cdr3_aa: CASSPFVREQETQYF; cdr3_nt: TGTGCCAGCAGCCCCTTTGTTCGGGAACAAGAGACCCAGTACTTC
v_call: TRBV7-3; d_call: NA; clone_size: NA; j_call: TRBJ2-3; cdr3_aa: CASSLKPPRARDTQYF; cdr3_nt: TGTGCCAGCAGCTTAAAACCCCCCAGGGCCCGAGATACGCAGTATTTT
v_call: TRBV5-1; d_call: NA; clone_size: once; j_call: TRBJ2-7; cdr3_aa: CASSLTGGGSYEQYF; cdr3_nt: TGTGCCAGCAGCTTGACGGGCGGAGGCTCCTACGAGCAGTACTTC
v_call: TRBV7-3; d_call: TRBD2; clone_size: NA; j_call: TRBJ2-2; cdr3_aa: CASGLDNGELFF; cdr3_nt: TGTGCCAGCGGACTAGATAACGGGGAGCTGTTTTTT
v_call: TRBV5-6; d_call: TRBD1; clone_size: once; j_call: TRBJ2-7; cdr3_aa: CASSLEGRGRPFPYYEQYF; cdr3_nt: TGTGCCAGCAGCTTGGAAGGCAGGGGGCGCCCTTTTCCTTACTACGAGCAGTACTTC
v_call: TRBV28; d_call: TRBD1; clone_size: few; j_call: TRBJ2-7; cdr3_aa: CASSSGGFGSYEQYF; cdr3_nt: TGTGCCAGCAGTTCAGGGGGATTCGGGTCCTACGAGCAGTACTTC
v_call: TRBV19; d_call: TRBD2; clone_size: NA; j_call: TRBJ2-7; cdr3_aa: CASSPPGLAGAYEQYF; cdr3_nt: TGTGCCAGTAGTCCACCCGGGCTAGCGGGAGCCTACGAGCAGTACTTC
v_call: TRBV6-1; d_call: NA; clone_size: NA; j_call: TRBJ2-1; cdr3_aa: CASRTPVVSEQFF; cdr3_nt: TGTGCCAGCCGGACCCCGGTCGTTTCCGAGCAGTTCTTC
v_call: TRBV11-3; d_call: NA; clone_size: NA; j_call: TRBJ2-3; cdr3_aa: CASSLDRRVRSTDTQYF; cdr3_nt: TGTGCCAGCAGCTTAGATCGAAGGGTTAGGAGCACAGATACGCAGTATTTT
v_call: TRBV4-2; d_call: NA; clone_size: few; j_call: TRBJ2-7; cdr3_aa: CASSQENGLYEQYF; cdr3_nt: TGTGCCAGCAGCCAAGAAAACGGTCTCTACGAGCAGTACTTC
v_call: TRBV27; d_call: TRBD1; clone_size: NA; j_call: TRBJ2-2; cdr3_aa: CASRTQGALNTGELFF; cdr3_nt: TGTGCCAGCAGAACACAGGGGGCGCTGAACACCGGGGAGCTGTTTTTT
v_call: TRBV4-1; d_call: TRBD2; clone_size: NA; j_call: TRBJ2-1; cdr3_aa: CASSQVTLAGSHEQFF; cdr3_nt: TGCGCCAGCAGCCAAGTGACATTAGCGGGATCTCATGAGCAGTTCTTC
v_call: TRBV28; d_call: TRBD1; clone_size: NA; j_call: TRBJ1-1; cdr3_aa: CASAGQGASGTEAFF; cdr3_nt: TGTGCTAGCGCCGGGCAGGGGGCGAGTGGCACTGAAGCTTTCTTT
v_call: TRBV2; d_call: NA; clone_size: NA; j_call: TRBJ2-7; cdr3_aa: CASSVPDLSYEQYF; cdr3_nt: TGTGCCAGCAGCGTACCGGATCTCTCCTACGAGCAGTACTTC
v_call: TRBV7-2; d_call: NA; clone_size: NA; j_call: TRBJ2-3; cdr3_aa: CASSLATSPTDTQYF; cdr3_nt: TGTGCCAGCAGCTTAGCTACTAGCCCTACAGATACGCAGTATTTT
v_call: TRBV7-9; d_call: NA; clone_size: NA; j_call: TRBJ2-1; cdr3_aa: CASIAPGFSYNEQFF; cdr3_nt: TGTGCCAGCATCGCTCCAGGGTTCTCCTACAATGAGCAGTTCTTC
v_call: TRBV4-3; d_call: TRBD2; clone_size: NA; j_call: TRBJ2-2; cdr3_aa: CASSSGLAGYWELFF; cdr3_nt: TGCGCCAGCAGCTCGGGACTAGCGGGGTACTGGGAGCTGTTTTTT